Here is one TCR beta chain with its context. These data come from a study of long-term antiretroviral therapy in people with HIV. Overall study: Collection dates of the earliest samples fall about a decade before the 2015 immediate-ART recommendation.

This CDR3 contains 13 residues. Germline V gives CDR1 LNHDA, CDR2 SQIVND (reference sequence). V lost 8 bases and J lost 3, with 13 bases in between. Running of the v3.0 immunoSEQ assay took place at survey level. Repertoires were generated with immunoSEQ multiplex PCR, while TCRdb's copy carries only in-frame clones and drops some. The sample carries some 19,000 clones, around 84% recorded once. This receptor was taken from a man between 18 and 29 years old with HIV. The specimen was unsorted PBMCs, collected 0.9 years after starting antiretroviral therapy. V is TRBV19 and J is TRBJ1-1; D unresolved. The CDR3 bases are TGTGCCAGTTCTTTAGCGAGGGACACTGAAGCTTTCTTT. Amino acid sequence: CASSLARDTEAFF.